The clone carrying this TCR beta chain was counted a single time. These data are taken from a study of blood T cell repertoires in COVID-19. Looking at the study overall: COVID-19 samples from acute and convalescent phases originated in the United States, Italy and Spain. The analysed material was cDNA or gDNA that came from T cells, B-cell-depleted T cells, or PBMCs.

CDR3 length: 16 amino acids. Between the trimmed V and J ends, which lost 5 bases and 8 bases, there was a span of 19 bases. CDR1 and CDR2 from the germline V gene are SGHVS and FQNEAQ. Sequenced by immunoSEQ multiplex PCR; TCRdb stores in-frame clones only, minus some. The sample carries under 200,000 clones, approximately 88% recorded once. This TCR derives from a woman of 80 years or more with active or convalescent COVID-19. The chain links TRBV7-8 to TRBJ1-6, with a tentative D call TRBD1 (5 bases). Sequencing was performed on peripheral blood. The CDR3 loop reads CASSPGTAWVDSPLHF. The DNA for the CDR3 is TGTGCCAGCAGCCCGGGGACTGCTTGGGTTGATTCACCCCTCCACTTT.